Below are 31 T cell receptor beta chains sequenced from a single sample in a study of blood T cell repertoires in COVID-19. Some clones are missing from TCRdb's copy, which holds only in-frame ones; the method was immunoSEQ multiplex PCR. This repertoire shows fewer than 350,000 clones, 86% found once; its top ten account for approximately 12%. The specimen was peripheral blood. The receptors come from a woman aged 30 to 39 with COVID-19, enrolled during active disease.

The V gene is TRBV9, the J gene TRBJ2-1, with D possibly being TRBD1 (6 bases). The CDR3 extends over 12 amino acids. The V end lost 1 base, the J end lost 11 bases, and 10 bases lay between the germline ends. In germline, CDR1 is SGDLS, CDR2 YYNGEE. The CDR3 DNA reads TGTGCCAGCAGCGTAACCACAGGGCAGCAGTTCTTC. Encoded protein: CASSVTTGQQFF.

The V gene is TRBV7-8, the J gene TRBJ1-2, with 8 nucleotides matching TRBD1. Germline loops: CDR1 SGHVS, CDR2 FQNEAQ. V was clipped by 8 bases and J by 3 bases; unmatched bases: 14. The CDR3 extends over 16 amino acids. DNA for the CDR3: TGTGCCAGCGGCGACCCGGACAGGGCCCAAGACTATGGCTACACCTTC. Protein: CASGDPDRAQDYGYTF.

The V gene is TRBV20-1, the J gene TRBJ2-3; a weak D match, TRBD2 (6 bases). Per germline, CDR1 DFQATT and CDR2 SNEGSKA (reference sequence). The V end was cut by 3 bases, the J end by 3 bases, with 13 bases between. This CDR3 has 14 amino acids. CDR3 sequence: CSASPGLMTDTQYF. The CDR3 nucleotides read TGCAGTGCTAGTCCGGGACTGATGACAGATACGCAGTATTTT.

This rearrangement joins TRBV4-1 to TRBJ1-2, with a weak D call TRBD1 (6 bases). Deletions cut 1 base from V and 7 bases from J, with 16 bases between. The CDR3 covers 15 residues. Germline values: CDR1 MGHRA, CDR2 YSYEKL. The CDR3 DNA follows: TGCGCCAGCAGCCAAGCACTTAGAGGGGGAACTGGCTACACCTTC. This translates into CASSQALRGGTGYTF.

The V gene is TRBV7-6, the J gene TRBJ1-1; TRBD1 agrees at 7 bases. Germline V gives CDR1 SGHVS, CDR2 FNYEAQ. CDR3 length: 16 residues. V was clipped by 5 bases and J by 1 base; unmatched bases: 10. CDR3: CASSLGTALTNTEAFF. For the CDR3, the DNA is TGTGCCAGCAGCCTCGGGACAGCGCTTACGAACACTGAAGCTTTCTTT.

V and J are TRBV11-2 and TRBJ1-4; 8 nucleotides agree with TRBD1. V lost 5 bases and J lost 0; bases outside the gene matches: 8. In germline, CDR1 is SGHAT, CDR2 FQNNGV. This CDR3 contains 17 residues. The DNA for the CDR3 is TGTGCCAGCAGCCTGACCCAGGGGGCTACAACTAATGAAAAACTGTTTTTT. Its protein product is CASSLTQGATTNEKLFF.

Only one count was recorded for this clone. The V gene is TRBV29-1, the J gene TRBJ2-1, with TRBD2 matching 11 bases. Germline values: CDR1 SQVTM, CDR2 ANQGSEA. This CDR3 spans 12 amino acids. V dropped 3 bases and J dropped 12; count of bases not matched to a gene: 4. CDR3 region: CSVDGLAGGQFF. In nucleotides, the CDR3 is TGCAGCGTTGATGGGCTAGCGGGGGGGCAGTTCTTC.

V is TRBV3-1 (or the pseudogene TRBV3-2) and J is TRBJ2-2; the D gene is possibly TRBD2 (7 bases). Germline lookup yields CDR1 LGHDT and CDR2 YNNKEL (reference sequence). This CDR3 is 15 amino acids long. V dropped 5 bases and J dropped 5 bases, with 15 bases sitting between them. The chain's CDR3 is CASSGGAAWTGELFF. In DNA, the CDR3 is TGTGCCAGCAGCGGGGGGGCGGCTTGGACCGGGGAGCTGTTTTTT.

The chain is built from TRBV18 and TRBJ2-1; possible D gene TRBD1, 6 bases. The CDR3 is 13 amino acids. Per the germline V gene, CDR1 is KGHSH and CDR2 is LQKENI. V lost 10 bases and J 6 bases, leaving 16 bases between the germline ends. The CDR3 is CATQDSLSNEQFF. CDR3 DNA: TGTGCCACCCAGGACAGCCTGAGCAATGAGCAGTTCTTC.

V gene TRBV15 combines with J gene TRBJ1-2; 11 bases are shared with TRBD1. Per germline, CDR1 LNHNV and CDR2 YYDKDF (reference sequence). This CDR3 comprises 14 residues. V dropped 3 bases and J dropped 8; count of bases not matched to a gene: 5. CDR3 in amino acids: CATSSGTGGLGYTF. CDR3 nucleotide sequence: TGTGCCACCAGCAGCGGGACAGGGGGTCTAGGCTACACCTTC.

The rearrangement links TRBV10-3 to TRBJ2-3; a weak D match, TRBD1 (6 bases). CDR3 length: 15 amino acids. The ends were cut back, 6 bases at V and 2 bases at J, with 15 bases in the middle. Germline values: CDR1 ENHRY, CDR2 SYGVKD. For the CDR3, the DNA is TGTGCCATCAGCGACTTCGGGGACAACACAGATACGCAGTATTTT. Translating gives CAISDFGDNTDTQYF.

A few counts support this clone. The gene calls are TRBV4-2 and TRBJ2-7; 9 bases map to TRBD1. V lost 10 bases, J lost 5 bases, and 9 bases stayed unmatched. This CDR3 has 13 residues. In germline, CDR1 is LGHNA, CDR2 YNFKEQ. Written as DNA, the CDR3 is TGTGCCACTAAACAGGGGGCTGGGGACGAGCAGTACTTC. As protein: CATKQGAGDEQYF.

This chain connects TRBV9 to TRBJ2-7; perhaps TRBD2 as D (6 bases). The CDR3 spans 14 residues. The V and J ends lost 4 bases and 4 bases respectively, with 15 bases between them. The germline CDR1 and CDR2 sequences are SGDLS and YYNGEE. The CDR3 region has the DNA TGTGCCAGCAGCTTGCGACAGCGGGCGTACGAGCAGTACTTC. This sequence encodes CASSLRQRAYEQYF.

The CDR3 DNA reads as TGTGCCAGCAGCTCCGGACTAGCGGGGGGGCCGAGGAATGAGCAGTTCTTC. Protein: CASSSGLAGGPRNEQFF. The V call is TRBV7-2, the J call TRBJ2-1, with 15 positions matching TRBD2. V lost 4 bases to trimming and J lost 7 bases; unmatched junction nucleotides: 8. This CDR3 spans 17 amino acids. CDR1 and CDR2 (germline): SGHTA, FQGNSA. Variable domain in full (rest from reference TRBV7-2 and TRBJ2-1): GAGVSQSPSNKVTEKGKDVELRCDPISGHTALYWYRQSLGQGLEFLIYFQGNSAPDKSGLPSDRFSAERTGGSVSTLTIQRTQQEDSAVYLCASSSGLAGGPRNEQFFGPGTRLTVL.

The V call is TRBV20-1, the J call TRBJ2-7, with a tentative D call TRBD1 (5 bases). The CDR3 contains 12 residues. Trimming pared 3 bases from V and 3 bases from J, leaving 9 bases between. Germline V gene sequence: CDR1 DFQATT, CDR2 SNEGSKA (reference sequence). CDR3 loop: CSASIQDYEQYF. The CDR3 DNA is TGCAGTGCTAGTATACAGGACTACGAGCAGTACTTC.

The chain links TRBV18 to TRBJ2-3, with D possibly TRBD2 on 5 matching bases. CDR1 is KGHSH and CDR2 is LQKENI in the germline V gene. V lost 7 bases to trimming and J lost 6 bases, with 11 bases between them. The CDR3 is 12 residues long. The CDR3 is CASYGAADTQYF. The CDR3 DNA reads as TGTGCCAGCTACGGAGCGGCCGATACGCAGTATTTT.

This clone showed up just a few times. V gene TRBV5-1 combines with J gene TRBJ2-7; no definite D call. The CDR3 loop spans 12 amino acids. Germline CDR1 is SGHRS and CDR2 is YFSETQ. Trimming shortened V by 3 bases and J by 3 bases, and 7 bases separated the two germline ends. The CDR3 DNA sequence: TGCGCCAGCAGCTCCCCGGGCTACGAGCAGTACTTC. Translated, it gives CASSSPGYEQYF.

CDR3 bases: TGTGCCAGCAGCCAATGGGACAGGGAGGGTAAGATTGGCTACACCTTC. It translates to CASSQWDREGKIGYTF. The chain combines TRBV3-1 (or the pseudogene TRBV3-2) with TRBJ1-2, with 9 bases matching TRBD1. The V and J ends lost 2 bases and 7 bases, in that order; junction bases with no gene match: 11. Germline CDR1 LGHDT, CDR2 YNNKEL (reference sequence). CDR3 length equals 16 residues.

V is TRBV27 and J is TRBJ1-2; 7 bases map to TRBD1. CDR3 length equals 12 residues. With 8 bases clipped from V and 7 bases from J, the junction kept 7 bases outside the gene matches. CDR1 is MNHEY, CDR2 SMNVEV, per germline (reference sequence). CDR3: CASWTGGRGYTF. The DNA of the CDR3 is TGTGCCAGCTGGACAGGAGGACGTGGCTACACCTTC.

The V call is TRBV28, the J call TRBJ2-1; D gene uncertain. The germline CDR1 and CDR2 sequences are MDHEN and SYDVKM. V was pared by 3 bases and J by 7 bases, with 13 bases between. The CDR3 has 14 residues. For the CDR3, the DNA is TGTGCCAGCAGTTTGAGCCCACCTAGGAATGAGCAGTTCTTC. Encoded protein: CASSLSPPRNEQFF. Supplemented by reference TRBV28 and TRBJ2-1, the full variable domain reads DVKVTQSSRYLVKRTGEKVFLECVQDMDHENMFWYRQDPGLGLRLIYFSYDVKMKEKGDIPEGYSVSREKKERFSLILESASTNQTSMYLCASSLSPPRNEQFFGPGTRLTVL.

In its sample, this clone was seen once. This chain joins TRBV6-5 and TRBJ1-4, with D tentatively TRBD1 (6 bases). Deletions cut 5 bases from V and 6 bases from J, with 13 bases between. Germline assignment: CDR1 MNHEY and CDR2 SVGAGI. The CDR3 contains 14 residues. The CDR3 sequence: CASSTGTFYEKLFF. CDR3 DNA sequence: TGTGCCAGCAGTACCGGGACATTCTATGAAAAACTGTTTTTT.

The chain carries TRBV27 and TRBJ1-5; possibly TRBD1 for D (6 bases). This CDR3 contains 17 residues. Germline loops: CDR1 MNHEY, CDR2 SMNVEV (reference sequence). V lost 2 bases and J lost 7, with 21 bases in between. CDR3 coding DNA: TGTGCCAGCAGTTTAAAGGGCCCGAGGGGGATGAGGCAGCCCCAGCATTTT. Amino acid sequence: CASSLKGPRGMRQPQHF.

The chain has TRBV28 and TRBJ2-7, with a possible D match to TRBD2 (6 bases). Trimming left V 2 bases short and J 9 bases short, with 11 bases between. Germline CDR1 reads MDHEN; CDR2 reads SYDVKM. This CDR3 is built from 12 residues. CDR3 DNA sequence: TGTGCCAGCAGTTTACCCCGGGGAGGGCAGTACTTC. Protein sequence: CASSLPRGGQYF.

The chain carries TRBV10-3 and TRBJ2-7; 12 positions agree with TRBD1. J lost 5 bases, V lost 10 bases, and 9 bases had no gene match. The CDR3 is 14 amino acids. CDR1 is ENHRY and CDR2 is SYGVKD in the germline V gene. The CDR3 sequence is CATHTGQGANEQYF. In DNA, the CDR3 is TGTGCCACTCATACGGGACAGGGGGCCAACGAGCAGTACTTC.

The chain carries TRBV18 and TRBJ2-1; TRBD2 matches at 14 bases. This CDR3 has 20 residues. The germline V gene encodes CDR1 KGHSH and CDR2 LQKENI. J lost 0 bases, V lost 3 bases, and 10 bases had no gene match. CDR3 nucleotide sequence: TGTGCCAGCTCACCCCTAGGACTAGCGGGGGGTAAATTCTCCTACAATGAGCAGTTCTTC. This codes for CASSPLGLAGGKFSYNEQFF.

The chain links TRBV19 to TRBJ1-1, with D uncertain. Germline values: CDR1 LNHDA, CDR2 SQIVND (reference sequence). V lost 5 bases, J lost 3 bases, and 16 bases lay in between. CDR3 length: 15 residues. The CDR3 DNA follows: TGTGCCAGTAGTGCTGACCTGGGGAGGGACACTGAAGCTTTCTTT. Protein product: CASSADLGRDTEAFF.

The CDR3 spells CASSKQGHGYTF. CDR3 sequence (DNA): TGTGCCAGCAGTAAACAGGGTCATGGCTACACCTTC. The chain joins TRBV12-3 or TRBV12-4 to TRBJ1-2; D is perhaps TRBD1 (6 bases). V was trimmed by 5 bases and J by 6 bases, leaving 10 bases between them. The CDR3 extends over 12 amino acids.

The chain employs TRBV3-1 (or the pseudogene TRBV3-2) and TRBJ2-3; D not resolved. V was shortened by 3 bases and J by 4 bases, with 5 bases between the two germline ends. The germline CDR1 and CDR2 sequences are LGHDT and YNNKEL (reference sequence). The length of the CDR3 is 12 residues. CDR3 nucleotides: TGTGCCAGCAGCCACCTATCAGATACGCAGTATTTT. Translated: CASSHLSDTQYF.

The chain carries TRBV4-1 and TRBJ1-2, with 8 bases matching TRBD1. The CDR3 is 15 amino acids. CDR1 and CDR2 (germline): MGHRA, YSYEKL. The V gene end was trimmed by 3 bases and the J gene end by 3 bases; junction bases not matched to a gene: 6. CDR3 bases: TGCGCCAGCAGCCAGCCCCGGGACAGGTACTATGGCTACACCTTC. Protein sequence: CASSQPRDRYYGYTF.

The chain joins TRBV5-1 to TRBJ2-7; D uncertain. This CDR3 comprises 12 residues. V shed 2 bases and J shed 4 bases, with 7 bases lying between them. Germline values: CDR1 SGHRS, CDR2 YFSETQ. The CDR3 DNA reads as TGCGCCAGCAGCTTCTCCGGGTACGAGCAGTACTTC. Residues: CASSFSGYEQYF.

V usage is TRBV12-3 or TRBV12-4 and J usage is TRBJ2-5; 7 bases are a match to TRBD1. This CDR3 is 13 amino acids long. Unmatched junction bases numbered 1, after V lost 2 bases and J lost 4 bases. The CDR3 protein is CASSLYRGETQYF. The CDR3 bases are TGTGCCAGCAGTTTATACAGGGGAGAGACCCAGTACTTC.